The rows below give T cell receptor beta chains drawn from one sample of a study of vaccination and CD4 T cells after COVID-19. One entry per CDR3 protein, called by TCRdb with MiXCR from the PCR reads. The sample consists of 6,000 to 7,500 distinct CDR3 sequences, 30% to 45% of them appearing once. For these receptors, no antigen is known. Sequenced material: CD4+ T cells from blood, cultured in vitro. The origin of the receptors is a human donor in good health. Each CDR3 is given with its conserved first and last residue. The D gene is left open where the match is weak. Only some rows state a clone size, as once, few, many or a class for expanded clones.

j_call: TRBJ2-5; d_call: -; clone_size: -; v_call: TRBV5-4; cdr3_nt: TGTGCCAGCAGCCCATGGACAGAACAAGAGACCCAGTACTTC; cdr3_aa: CASSPWTEQETQYF
j_call: TRBJ1-1; d_call: -; clone_size: few; v_call: TRBV29-1; cdr3_nt: TGCAGCGTTAGACAGACCCCCACTGAAGCTTTCTTT; cdr3_aa: CSVRQTPTEAFF
j_call: TRBJ2-5; d_call: -; clone_size: -; v_call: TRBV20-1; cdr3_nt: TGCAGTGCTAGAGGGCCCCTAGCTTTTGAGGAGACCCAGTACTTC; cdr3_aa: CSARGPLAFEETQYF
j_call: TRBJ2-1; d_call: -; clone_size: -; v_call: TRBV20-1; cdr3_nt: TGCAGTGCGCCAAGACTAGAGAAGGGCAATGAGCAGTTCTTC; cdr3_aa: CSAPRLEKGNEQFF
j_call: TRBJ2-1; d_call: -; clone_size: -; v_call: TRBV25-1; cdr3_nt: TGTGCCAGCAGTGAATGGTCAGGTCCCTACAATGAGCAGTTCTTC; cdr3_aa: CASSEWSGPYNEQFF
j_call: TRBJ1-6; d_call: -; clone_size: -; v_call: TRBV6-1; cdr3_nt: TGTGCCAGCAGCGACACAGGGAATTCACCCCTCCACTTT; cdr3_aa: CASSDTGNSPLHF
j_call: TRBJ2-5; d_call: TRBD1; clone_size: -; v_call: TRBV25-1; cdr3_nt: TGTGCCAGCAGTGAGGGACAGTTAGAGACCCAGTACTTC; cdr3_aa: CASSEGQLETQYF
j_call: TRBJ2-7; d_call: -; clone_size: -; v_call: TRBV7-2; cdr3_nt: TGTGCCAGCAGCTTACGCATGGCGGGCTACGAGCAGTACTTC; cdr3_aa: CASSLRMAGYEQYF
j_call: TRBJ1-2; d_call: TRBD1; clone_size: -; v_call: TRBV15; cdr3_nt: TGTGCCACCAGCAGGGACGCTGGCACAGGGGGCGGCTACACCTTC; cdr3_aa: CATSRDAGTGGGYTF
j_call: TRBJ1-2; d_call: -; clone_size: -; v_call: TRBV12-3/TRBV12-4; cdr3_nt: TGTGCCAGCAGTGGATCCCAATTCGGTGGCTACACCTTC; cdr3_aa: CASSGSQFGGYTF
j_call: TRBJ1-6; d_call: TRBD1; clone_size: -; v_call: TRBV7-2; cdr3_nt: TGTGCCAGCAGCCACGGGACAGCAGATTCACCCCTCCACTTT; cdr3_aa: CASSHGTADSPLHF
j_call: TRBJ1-1; d_call: -; clone_size: once; v_call: TRBV5-1; cdr3_nt: TGCGCCAGCAGCCTGAACCAGGGGACGAACACTGAAGCTTTCTTT; cdr3_aa: CASSLNQGTNTEAFF
j_call: TRBJ1-2; d_call: TRBD1; clone_size: few; v_call: TRBV7-9; cdr3_nt: TGTGCCAGCAGCTTAGCGGGGGGACAGGGGAACGGCTACACCTTC; cdr3_aa: CASSLAGGQGNGYTF
j_call: TRBJ1-5; d_call: -; clone_size: few; v_call: TRBV2; cdr3_nt: TGTGCCAGCAGGTACAGGGTAGGGGGGGATAGCAATCAGCCCCAGCATTTT; cdr3_aa: CASRYRVGGDSNQPQHF
j_call: TRBJ1-5; d_call: -; clone_size: -; v_call: TRBV27; cdr3_nt: TGTGCCAGCAGTTTATCGCGGCCCCGGAATCAGCCCCAGCATTTT; cdr3_aa: CASSLSRPRNQPQHF
j_call: TRBJ2-1; d_call: -; clone_size: -; v_call: TRBV10-3; cdr3_nt: TGTGCCATCAGTCCCAGCGAGTCGTCCTACAATGAGCAGTTCTTC; cdr3_aa: CAISPSESSYNEQFF
j_call: TRBJ2-6; d_call: -; clone_size: -; v_call: TRBV6-1; cdr3_nt: TGTGCCAGCAGCGCCATGAGATTCTCTGGGGCCAACGTCCTGACTTTC; cdr3_aa: CASSAMRFSGANVLTF
j_call: TRBJ1-3; d_call: -; clone_size: -; v_call: TRBV6-1; cdr3_nt: TGTGCCAGCAGTCAAGGCGGACTTGACTCTGGAAACACCATATATTTT; cdr3_aa: CASSQGGLDSGNTIYF
j_call: TRBJ1-5; d_call: TRBD1; clone_size: -; v_call: TRBV6-5; cdr3_nt: TGTGCCAGCAGTTGGACAGGGGGCGTGTATGGCAATCAGCCCCAGCATTTT; cdr3_aa: CASSWTGGVYGNQPQHF
j_call: TRBJ1-5; d_call: -; clone_size: -; v_call: TRBV6-1; cdr3_nt: TGTGCCAGCAGGGACGGTAATAGCAATCAGCCCCAGCATTTT; cdr3_aa: CASRDGNSNQPQHF
j_call: TRBJ1-5; d_call: TRBD1; clone_size: few; v_call: TRBV6-1; cdr3_nt: TGTGCCAGCAAAGGGACAGTTGATCAGCCCCAGCATTTT; cdr3_aa: CASKGTVDQPQHF
j_call: TRBJ1-5; d_call: -; clone_size: -; v_call: TRBV7-2; cdr3_nt: TGTGCCAGCAGCTTATGGGGGGGAGGCAATCAGCCCCAGCATTTT; cdr3_aa: CASSLWGGGNQPQHF
j_call: TRBJ2-7; d_call: -; clone_size: few; v_call: TRBV11-2; cdr3_nt: TGTGCCAGCAGCTTTCACGGACAGACCTCCTACGAGCAGTACTTC; cdr3_aa: CASSFHGQTSYEQYF
j_call: TRBJ1-4; d_call: -; clone_size: once; v_call: TRBV28; cdr3_nt: TGTGCCAGCTCCCTTGTGGGCAGGGTTGATGAAAAACTGTTTTTT; cdr3_aa: CASSLVGRVDEKLFF
j_call: TRBJ1-2; d_call: TRBD1; clone_size: few; v_call: TRBV6-5; cdr3_nt: TGTGCCAGCAGTTATGGGGACAGGGCCTATGGCTACACCTTC; cdr3_aa: CASSYGDRAYGYTF
j_call: TRBJ2-3; d_call: TRBD2; clone_size: few; v_call: TRBV27; cdr3_nt: TGTGCCAGCAGTCCGGGACTAGCGGCAACAGATACGCAGTATTTT; cdr3_aa: CASSPGLAATDTQYF
j_call: TRBJ2-4; d_call: TRBD2; clone_size: few; v_call: TRBV6-1; cdr3_nt: TGTGCCAGCAGTGATCCTCCGGGACTAGCGGGGGGGCCGGCCAAAAACATTCAGTACTTC; cdr3_aa: CASSDPPGLAGGPAKNIQYF
j_call: TRBJ2-3; d_call: TRBD2; clone_size: -; v_call: TRBV5-4; cdr3_nt: TGTGCCAGCAGCCATGCCCGGCTAGCGGGAGAGGATACGCAGTATTTT; cdr3_aa: CASSHARLAGEDTQYF
j_call: TRBJ1-5; d_call: TRBD1; clone_size: few; v_call: TRBV19; cdr3_nt: TGTGCCAGCCGGGGACAGGGGGATCAGCCCCAGCATTTT; cdr3_aa: CASRGQGDQPQHF
j_call: TRBJ1-2; d_call: -; clone_size: few; v_call: TRBV7-9; cdr3_nt: TGTGCCAGCAGACCTGACGGCCACTATGGCTACACCTTC; cdr3_aa: CASRPDGHYGYTF
j_call: TRBJ2-1; d_call: -; clone_size: -; v_call: TRBV6-1; cdr3_nt: TGTGCCAGCAGTAGCCTCGGTACACTTATCAATGAGCAGTTCTTC; cdr3_aa: CASSSLGTLINEQFF
j_call: TRBJ1-3; d_call: -; clone_size: few; v_call: TRBV19; cdr3_nt: TGTGCCAGTAGTATGCTGATCTCTGGAAACACCATATATTTT; cdr3_aa: CASSMLISGNTIYF
j_call: TRBJ2-3; d_call: -; clone_size: once; v_call: TRBV12-3/TRBV12-4; cdr3_nt: TGTGCCAGCAGTTGGGGCGGGTTTACAGATACGCAGTATTTT; cdr3_aa: CASSWGGFTDTQYF
j_call: TRBJ2-7; d_call: -; clone_size: -; v_call: TRBV7-7; cdr3_nt: TGTGCCAGCAGCATCGGGACGGCCTCCGAGCAGTACTTC; cdr3_aa: CASSIGTASEQYF
j_call: TRBJ2-1; d_call: -; clone_size: few; v_call: TRBV7-8; cdr3_nt: TGTGCCAGCAGCCCCCCCGGGGGAGCGAGGTACAATGAGCAGTTCTTC; cdr3_aa: CASSPPGGARYNEQFF
j_call: TRBJ1-2; d_call: TRBD1; clone_size: -; v_call: TRBV6-5; cdr3_nt: TGTGCCAGCAGTTCCAGACAGGGGGAGCCGGGCAACTATGGCTACACCTTC; cdr3_aa: CASSSRQGEPGNYGYTF
j_call: TRBJ2-1; d_call: TRBD2; clone_size: -; v_call: TRBV19; cdr3_nt: TGTGCCAGTAGTATGCGGACTAGCGGGACGGGCGCCTACAATGAGCAGTTCTTC; cdr3_aa: CASSMRTSGTGAYNEQFF
j_call: TRBJ1-2; d_call: -; clone_size: -; v_call: TRBV20-1; cdr3_nt: TGCAGTGCTAGTCGCCAGGTAAATCGCTTC; cdr3_aa: CSASRQVNRF
j_call: TRBJ1-5; d_call: -; clone_size: few; v_call: TRBV2; cdr3_nt: TGTGCCAGCAGTGGTCCAGGGATTATTGGGCCCCAGCATTTT; cdr3_aa: CASSGPGIIGPQHF
j_call: TRBJ1-4; d_call: TRBD1; clone_size: few; v_call: TRBV6-1; cdr3_nt: TGTGCCAGCAATTCCCGGGACAGTGAAAAACTGTTTTTT; cdr3_aa: CASNSRDSEKLFF
j_call: TRBJ1-6; d_call: TRBD1; clone_size: medium-sized; v_call: TRBV7-2; cdr3_nt: TGTGCCAGCGGGCGGGAGCAGGGGGCCCTCCACTTT; cdr3_aa: CASGREQGALHF
j_call: TRBJ1-5; d_call: -; clone_size: -; v_call: TRBV12-3/TRBV12-4; cdr3_nt: TGTGCCAGCAGTTTACCCAATCAGCCCCAGCATTTT; cdr3_aa: CASSLPNQPQHF
j_call: TRBJ2-7; d_call: TRBD2; clone_size: -; v_call: TRBV28; cdr3_nt: TGTGCCAGCAGTTTCAGGATAGCGGGGGCCTACGAGCAGTACTTC; cdr3_aa: CASSFRIAGAYEQYF
j_call: TRBJ1-1; d_call: -; clone_size: medium-sized; v_call: TRBV15; cdr3_nt: TGTGCCACCAGCAGAGATGGCGTTGTGAACACTGAAGCTTTCTTT; cdr3_aa: CATSRDGVVNTEAFF
j_call: TRBJ1-1; d_call: -; clone_size: few; v_call: TRBV20-1; cdr3_nt: TGCAGTGCTAGAGAGGGGAACACTGAAGCTTTCTTT; cdr3_aa: CSAREGNTEAFF
j_call: TRBJ2-1; d_call: TRBD2; clone_size: -; v_call: TRBV12-3/TRBV12-4; cdr3_nt: TGTGCCAGCAGATTAGCGGGAGGGGTGCACAATGAGCAGTTCTTC; cdr3_aa: CASRLAGGVHNEQFF
j_call: TRBJ1-4; d_call: -; clone_size: -; v_call: TRBV19; cdr3_nt: TGTGCCAGTAGGCCCGGGGAGGCCTTCGAAAAACTGTTTTTT; cdr3_aa: CASRPGEAFEKLFF
j_call: TRBJ2-3; d_call: -; clone_size: few; v_call: TRBV20-1; cdr3_nt: TGCAGTGCTAGAATCCGGGGCACGCAGTATTTT; cdr3_aa: CSARIRGTQYF